Sequencing of this T cell receptor beta chain was carried out in a study of chemoradiotherapy in HPV16-positive cancers. For the study at large: Functional T-cell assays on a couple of HPV16-positive patients' cells defined candidate HPV-specific clones and common TCR motifs. Study-wide findings and caveats: Candidate HPV-specific clones and E7-related TCR motifs grew in tumor during treatment.

V trimming: 5 bases; J trimming: 3 bases; junction bases outside the gene matches: 6. CDR3 size: 15 residues. The germline V gene encodes CDR1 LNHDA and CDR2 SQIVND (reference sequence). Comment on this clone: What it binds is not known.

Produced via immunoSEQ multiplex PCR; TCRdb's table is partial and in-frame only. Of 6,500 to 8,500 clones in the sample, around 90% are singletons; the top ten hold 13% to 15%. The chain joins TRBV19 to TRBJ2-3, with 9 nucleotides matching TRBD2. The sequences come from blood, collected from a patient who underwent chemoradiotherapy. This receptor was obtained from a human donor with HPV-associated anogenital cancer. The CDR3 bases are TGTGCCAGTAGTTCCCCTAGCGGGGTTACAGATACGCAGTATTTT. It is translated as CASSSPSGVTDTQYF.